These 5 T cell receptor beta chains were all obtained from the same sample, sequenced in a study of identical twins. MiXCR was run by TCRdb on the 5' RACE reads, yielding one entry per CDR3 protein. The sample includes about 480,000 distinct CDR3 sequences, 14% seen only once; the top ten take roughly 0.5%. This sample also appeared in a second study, on yellow fever vaccine responses in identical twins.

Sequenced sample: CD4+ T cells sorted from blood. Receptors were obtained from a woman in her late teens or twenties in good health.

The chain links TRBV20-1 to TRBJ1-2; D unclear. CDR3 size: 14 residues. CDR1 is DFQATT and CDR2 is SNEGSKA in the germline V gene (reference sequence). Trimming stripped 5 bases from V and 8 bases from J, with 21 bases between. CDR3 loop: CSAPRRGMGRGYTF. CDR3 DNA: TGCAGTGCTCCCCGGCGGGGAATGGGTCGGGGCTACACCTTC.

In this sample, this clonotype turned up a few times. The chain joins TRBV4-1 to TRBJ2-7, with TRBD1 identical over 9 bases. The CDR3 is 15 residues long. J lost 0 bases, V lost 3 bases, and 3 bases had no gene match. The germline V gene encodes CDR1 MGHRA and CDR2 YSYEKL. The CDR3 is CASSQPGQGSYEQYF. The CDR3 nucleotides are TGCGCCAGCAGCCAGCCGGGACAGGGCTCCTACGAGCAGTACTTC.

The J gene is TRBJ2-4, the V gene TRBV11-2; TRBD1 aligns across 8 bases. Germline CDR1 and CDR2: SGHAT and FQNNGV. With V trimmed by 8 bases and J by 4 bases, 13 bases remained unmatched. The length of the CDR3 is 16 residues. CDR3 amino acids: CASHNPDRVSKNIQYF. CDR3 DNA sequence: TGTGCCAGCCACAACCCGGACAGGGTTTCGAAAAACATTCAGTACTTC.

The chain is built from TRBV25-1 and TRBJ2-2; D gene unclear. The germline V and J ends were trimmed by 0 bases and 2 bases, with 4 bases remaining between them. The CDR3 is made up of 14 amino acids. Germline CDR1 MGHDK, CDR2 SYGVNS. CDR3 residues: CASSEYRNTGELFF. DNA for the CDR3: TGTGCCAGCAGTGAATATCGAAACACCGGGGAGCTGTTTTTT.

This clonotype showed up just a few times. This chain uses TRBV6-1 with TRBJ1-6; D possibly corresponds to TRBD1 (6 bases). In germline, CDR1 is MNHNS, CDR2 SASEGT. V was shortened by 7 bases and J by 8 bases, with 24 bases between the two germline ends. CDR3 length equals 17 residues. The CDR3 region has the DNA TGTGCCAGCACCCTCGTTAGTGGGGGGCTGGTTGATTCACCCCTCCACTTT. Protein: CASTLVSGGLVDSPLHF.